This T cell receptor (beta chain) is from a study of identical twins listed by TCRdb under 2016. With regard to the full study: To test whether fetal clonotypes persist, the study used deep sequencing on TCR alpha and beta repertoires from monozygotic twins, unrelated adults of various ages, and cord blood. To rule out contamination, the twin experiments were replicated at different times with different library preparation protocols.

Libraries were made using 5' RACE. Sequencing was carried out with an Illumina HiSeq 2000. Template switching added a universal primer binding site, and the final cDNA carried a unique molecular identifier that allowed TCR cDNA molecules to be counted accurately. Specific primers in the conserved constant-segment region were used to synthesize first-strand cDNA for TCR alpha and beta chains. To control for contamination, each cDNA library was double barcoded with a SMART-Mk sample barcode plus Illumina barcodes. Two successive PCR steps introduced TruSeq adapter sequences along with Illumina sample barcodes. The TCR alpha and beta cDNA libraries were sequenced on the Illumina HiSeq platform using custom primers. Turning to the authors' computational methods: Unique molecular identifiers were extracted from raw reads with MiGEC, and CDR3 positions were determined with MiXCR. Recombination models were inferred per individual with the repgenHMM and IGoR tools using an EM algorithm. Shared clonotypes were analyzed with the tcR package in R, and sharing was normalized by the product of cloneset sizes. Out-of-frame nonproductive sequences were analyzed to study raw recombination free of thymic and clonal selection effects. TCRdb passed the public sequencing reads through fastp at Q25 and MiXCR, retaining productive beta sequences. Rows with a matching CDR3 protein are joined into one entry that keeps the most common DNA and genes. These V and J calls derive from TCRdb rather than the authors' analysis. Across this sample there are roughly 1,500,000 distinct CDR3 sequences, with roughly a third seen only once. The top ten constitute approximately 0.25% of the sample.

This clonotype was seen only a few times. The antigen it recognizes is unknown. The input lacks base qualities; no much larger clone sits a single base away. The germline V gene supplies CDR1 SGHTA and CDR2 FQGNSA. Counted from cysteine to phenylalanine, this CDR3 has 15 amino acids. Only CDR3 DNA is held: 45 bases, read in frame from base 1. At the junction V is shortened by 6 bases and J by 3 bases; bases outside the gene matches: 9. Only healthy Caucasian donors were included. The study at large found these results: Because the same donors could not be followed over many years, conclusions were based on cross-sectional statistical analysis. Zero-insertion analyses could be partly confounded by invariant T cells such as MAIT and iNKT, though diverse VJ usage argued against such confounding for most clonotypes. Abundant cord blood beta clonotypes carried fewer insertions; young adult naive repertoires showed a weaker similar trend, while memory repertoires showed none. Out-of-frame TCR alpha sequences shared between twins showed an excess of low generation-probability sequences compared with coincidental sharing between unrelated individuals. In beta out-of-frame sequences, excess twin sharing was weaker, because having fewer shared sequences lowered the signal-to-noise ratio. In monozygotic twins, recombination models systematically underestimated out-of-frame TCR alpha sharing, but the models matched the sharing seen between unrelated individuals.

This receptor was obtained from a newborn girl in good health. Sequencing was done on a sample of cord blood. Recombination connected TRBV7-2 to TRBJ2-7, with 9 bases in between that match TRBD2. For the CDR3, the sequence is CASSYIAGAHYEQYF. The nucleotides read TGTGCCAGCAGTTACATAGCGGGGGCGCACTACGAGCAGTACTTC.